The next 27 T cell receptor beta chains were all read from a single sample in a study of blood T cell repertoires in COVID-19. This table comes from immunoSEQ multiplex PCR, and its TCRdb copy is limited to in-frame clones, with some not included. The sample lists some 290,000 clones; more than 90% were seen once. Sequencing was performed on PBMCs or T cells enriched from blood (not recorded which). The receptors stem from a woman between 25 and 40 years old who had been exposed to COVID-19.

The chain employs TRBV5-1 and TRBJ1-4, with D unresolved. Germline CDR1 is SGHRS and CDR2 is YFSETQ. The CDR3 is 15 residues long. V lost 0 bases to trimming and J lost 5 bases, with 11 bases between them. This CDR3 reads CASSLAAARNEKLFF. In DNA, the CDR3 is TGCGCCAGCAGCTTGGCCGCGGCACGCAATGAAAAACTGTTTTTT.

This chain links TRBV7-9 with TRBJ1-5; 7 nucleotides agree with TRBD1. The V segment lost 5 bases and the J segment 0 bases; nucleotides outside the gene matches: 4. The CDR3 is made up of 15 amino acids. The V gene's germline CDR1 is SEHNR and CDR2 FQNEAQ (reference sequence). DNA of the CDR3: TGTGCCAGCAGCGGGGACAGCCATAGCAATCAGCCCCAGCATTTT. It encodes CASSGDSHSNQPQHF.

V gene TRBV4-2 combines with J gene TRBJ2-5; possibly TRBD1 for D (5 bases). Germline V CDR1 and CDR2: LGHNA, YNFKEQ. The CDR3 consists of 14 residues. The germline V and J ends were trimmed by 6 bases and 1 base, with 12 bases remaining between them. The CDR3 region is CASSPDTVQETQYF. CDR3 DNA: TGTGCCAGCAGTCCGGACACCGTCCAAGAGACCCAGTACTTC.

V gene TRBV27 combines with J gene TRBJ2-3; D may be TRBD1 (5 bases). The CDR3 totals 16 residues. Looked up from germline, CDR1 is MNHEY and CDR2 is SMNVEV (reference sequence). Trimming left V 3 bases short and J 1 base short, with 14 bases between. The DNA of the CDR3 is TGTGCCAGCAGTTTCCTCGACAGTGTTCGCACAGATACGCAGTATTTT. The encoded protein is CASSFLDSVRTDTQYF.

The rearrangement joins TRBV5-1 to TRBJ1-5, with 8 bases fitting TRBD1. J lost 4 bases, V lost 0 bases, and 6 bases had no gene match. Germline CDR1 SGHRS, CDR2 YFSETQ. The length of the CDR3 is 16 residues. DNA of the CDR3: TGCGCCAGCAGCTTGGGGTGGACAGGGTTTAATCAGCCCCAGCATTTT. It is translated as CASSLGWTGFNQPQHF.

The rearrangement links TRBV7-3 to TRBJ1-3, with D perhaps TRBD1 (5 bases). The V gene lost 6 bases and the J gene lost 1 base, with 13 bases spanning the gap. This CDR3 is built from 15 residues. The V gene's germline CDR1 is SGHTA and CDR2 FQGTGA. The CDR3 bases are TGTGCCAGCAGTATCAGTGGGGGGTCTGGAAACACCATATATTTT. Protein: CASSISGGSGNTIYF.

The rearrangement uses TRBV9 and TRBJ2-5, with TRBD2 identical over 10 bases. Germline CDR1 SGDLS, CDR2 YYNGEE. V shed 0 bases, J shed 2 bases, and the junction held 4 bases outside the gene matches. The CDR3 extends over 16 amino acids. CDR3 bases: TGTGCCAGCAGCGTAGCTACGACTAGCGGGCAAGAGACCCAGTACTTC. Amino acids: CASSVATTSGQETQYF.

The chain links TRBV19 to TRBJ2-7; D not certain. This CDR3 contains 16 residues. CDR1 is LNHDA, CDR2 SQIVND, per germline (reference sequence). The V and J ends lost 3 bases and 3 bases respectively, with 18 bases between them. The CDR3 sequence is CASSMRLGTSGYEQYF. The CDR3 DNA sequence: TGTGCCAGTAGTATGAGGTTGGGTACGAGTGGCTACGAGCAGTACTTC. The variable domain in full, with the rest retrieved from reference TRBV19 and TRBJ2-7, is DGGITQSPKYLFRKEGQNVTLSCEQNLNHDAMYWYRQDPGQGLRLIYYSQIVNDFQKGDIAEGYSVSREKKESFPLTVTSAQKNPTAFYLCASSMRLGTSGYEQYFGPGTRLTVT.

CDR3 in DNA: TGTGCCAGCAGGGACAGGGCTAAGAACACTGAAGCTTTCTTT. Protein sequence: CASRDRAKNTEAFF. The chain links TRBV7-6 to TRBJ1-1; 8 bases are a match to TRBD1. The CDR3 contains 14 residues. Germline CDR1 SGHVS, CDR2 FNYEAQ. Trimming cost V 6 bases and J 1 base; bases outside gene matches: 4.

V is TRBV19 and J is TRBJ1-2, with a tentative D call TRBD1 (5 bases). Looked up from germline, CDR1 is LNHDA and CDR2 is SQIVND (reference sequence). The CDR3 totals 14 residues. The V and J ends lost 5 bases and 4 bases respectively, with 14 bases between them. The CDR3 sequence is CASSPLGGTYGYTF. The CDR3 nucleotides read TGTGCCAGTAGTCCCCTCGGGGGGACCTATGGCTACACCTTC. Full variable domain (missing parts from reference TRBV19 and TRBJ1-2): DGGITQSPKYLFRKEGQNVTLSCEQNLNHDAMYWYRQDPGQGLRLIYYSQIVNDFQKGDIAEGYSVSREKKESFPLTVTSAQKNPTAFYLCASSPLGGTYGYTFGSGTRLTVV.

This chain connects TRBV28 to TRBJ2-3, with a weak D call TRBD1 (5 bases). Deletions cut 2 bases from V and 0 bases from J, with 15 bases between. Germline values: CDR1 MDHEN, CDR2 SYDVKM. This CDR3 region has 17 residues. The CDR3 loop is CASSLRVTATSTDTQYF. The CDR3 DNA reads TGTGCCAGCAGTTTAAGGGTGACAGCAACTAGCACAGATACGCAGTATTTT.

V is TRBV24-1 and J is TRBJ2-3, with 8 bases aligning to TRBD2. The junction had 1 base not matched to a gene; V was cut back by 9 bases and J by 0 bases. CDR1 KGHDR and CDR2 SFDVKD come from the germline V gene. The CDR3 spans 13 residues. Written as DNA, the CDR3 is TGTGCCACCTCGGGGGGGAGCACAGATACGCAGTATTTT. It yields the protein CATSGGSTDTQYF.

This chain joins TRBV4-1 and TRBJ1-4; no reliable D call. Trimming removed 2 bases at V and 7 bases at J, with 17 bases between. From germline, CDR1 is MGHRA and CDR2 YSYEKL. This CDR3 contains 16 residues. The CDR3 spells CASSQPLAAMGEKLFF. CDR3 DNA: TGCGCCAGCAGCCAACCATTGGCGGCCATGGGTGAAAAACTGTTTTTT.

This sequence joins TRBV5-5 and TRBJ2-3, with 14 bases aligning to TRBD2. The CDR3 loop spans 20 amino acids. V shed 3 bases, J shed 2 bases, and the junction held 14 bases outside the gene matches. Per germline, CDR1 SGHKS and CDR2 YYEKEE (reference sequence). The CDR3, as DNA: TGTGCCAGCAGCTATCGGACTAGCGGGGGGATCAACTACATCACAGATACGCAGTATTTT. Its protein is CASSYRTSGGINYITDTQYF.

The chain employs TRBV7-8 and TRBJ2-3, with 7 bases fitting TRBD1. Germline assignment: CDR1 SGHVS and CDR2 FQNEAQ. V was clipped by 8 bases and J by 4 bases; unmatched bases: 9. The CDR3 is 14 residues long. The CDR3 protein is CASVKGGHADTQYF. The DNA of the CDR3 is TGTGCCAGCGTAAAAGGGGGCCACGCAGATACGCAGTATTTT.

The chain combines TRBV7-3 with TRBJ1-1, with 8 bases lining up with TRBD1. Germline CDR1 is SGHTA and CDR2 is FQGTGA. CDR3 length: 15 amino acids. J was trimmed by 3 bases and V by 6 bases; bases with no gene match: 9. CDR3 nucleotide sequence: TGTGCCAGCAGAGACAGGGGAGGAGGGTACACTGAAGCTTTCTTT. This translates into CASRDRGGGYTEAFF. Full variable domain (outside the CDR3, taken from reference TRBV7-3 and TRBJ1-1): GAGVSQTPSNKVTEKGKYVELRCDPISGHTALYWYRQSLGQGPEFLIYFQGTGAADDSGLPNDRFFAVRPEGSVSTLKIQRTERGDSAVYLCASRDRGGGYTEAFFGQGTRLTVV.

The chain combines TRBV5-4 with TRBJ2-7; TRBD2 might be the D (5 bases). CDR3 size: 15 residues. CDR1 and CDR2 (germline): SGHNT, YYREEE (reference sequence). Deletions cut 0 bases from V and 6 bases from J, with 16 bases between. The CDR3 reads CASSLDSGFIGEQYF. The CDR3, as DNA: TGTGCCAGCAGCTTGGATTCGGGATTTATCGGCGAGCAGTACTTC.

The chain employs TRBV5-1 and TRBJ2-3; TRBD1 aligns across 7 bases. After removal of 2 bases from V and 0 bases from J, the junction contained 3 bases not matched to a gene. The germline gives CDR1 SGHRS, CDR2 YFSETQ. The CDR3 length is 15 residues. The CDR3 sequence: CASSLTGASTDTQYF. The CDR3 DNA sequence: TGCGCCAGCAGCTTAACAGGGGCTAGCACAGATACGCAGTATTTT.

This CDR3 is CASSLAGARYEQYF. CDR3 DNA: TGTGCCAGCAGCTTAGCGGGAGCGCGGTACGAGCAGTACTTC. The chain joins TRBV7-3 to TRBJ2-7, with 7 bases identical to TRBD2. The V and J ends lost 2 bases and 4 bases, in that order; junction bases with no gene match: 5. Germline V gives CDR1 SGHTA, CDR2 FQGTGA. The CDR3 length is 14 residues.

The rearrangement uses TRBV4-3 and TRBJ1-3; D gene ambiguous. The CDR3 spans 17 residues. Germline assignment: CDR1 LGHNA and CDR2 YSLEER. V lost 0 bases, J lost 0 bases, and 12 bases lay in between. CDR3 amino acids: CASSQDSNHLSGNTIYF. DNA for the CDR3: TGCGCCAGCAGCCAAGATTCTAACCACCTCTCTGGAAACACCATATATTTT.

This sequence joins TRBV5-1 and TRBJ2-5; TRBD2 agrees at 10 bases. This CDR3 contains 18 residues. Per germline, CDR1 SGHRS and CDR2 YFSETQ. V trimming: 0 bases; J trimming: 2 bases; junction bases outside the gene matches: 10. The CDR3: CASSLGLAGELLQETQYF. The CDR3 DNA reads TGCGCCAGCAGCTTGGGACTAGCGGGCGAACTCTTACAAGAGACCCAGTACTTC.

The chain carries TRBV6-1 and TRBJ1-2, with D maybe TRBD1 (6 bases). The CDR3 length is 14 residues. V lost 0 bases, J lost 4 bases, and 9 bases lay in between. Germline V lookup: CDR1 MNHNS, CDR2 SASEGT. Here the CDR3 reads CASSEAPDSYGYTF. CDR3 DNA sequence: TGTGCCAGCAGTGAAGCGCCGGACAGCTATGGCTACACCTTC.

The chain has TRBV5-1 and TRBJ1-2; 9 bases fit TRBD1. J was trimmed by 6 bases and V by 7 bases; bases with no gene match: 13. Looked up from germline, CDR1 is SGHRS and CDR2 is YFSETQ. The CDR3 covers 15 residues. Here the CDR3 reads CASGTAGQGVNGYTF. The CDR3 coding sequence is TGCGCCAGCGGGACCGCGGGACAGGGAGTGAATGGCTACACCTTC.

The chain carries TRBV11-2 and TRBJ1-2; D ambiguous. The CDR3 has 11 amino acids. The germline CDR1 and CDR2 sequences are SGHAT and FQNNGV. V was shortened by 5 bases and J by 8 bases, with 9 bases between the two germline ends. CDR3 protein: CASSPSFGYTF. Here the CDR3 DNA reads TGTGCCAGCAGCCCTTCGTTCGGCTACACCTTC. Full variable domain (remainder filled in from reference TRBV11-2 and TRBJ1-2): EAGVAQSPRYKIIEKRQSVAFWCNPISGHATLYWYQQILGQGPKLLIQFQNNGVVDDSQLPKDRFSAERLKGVDSTLKIQPAKLEDSAVYLCASSPSFGYTFGSGTRLTVV.

The V call is TRBV4-1, the J call TRBJ1-2, with D possibly being TRBD1 (6 bases). V was clipped by 6 bases and J by 4 bases, with 12 bases between them. The CDR3 extends over 13 amino acids. Germline V gene lookup returns CDR1 MGHRA and CDR2 YSYEKL. CDR3 DNA sequence: TGCGCCAGCAGACCCGACAGGTCCTATGGCTACACCTTC. Translation: CASRPDRSYGYTF.

The chain is built from TRBV19 and TRBJ1-1; a possible D gene is TRBD1 (5 bases). The V end lost 6 bases, the J end lost 3 bases, and 11 bases lay between the germline ends. CDR3 size: 13 residues. The germline V gene has CDR1 LNHDA and CDR2 SQIVND (reference sequence). CDR3 bases: TGTGCCAGTAGGGCCCAGGGTGACACTGAAGCTTTCTTT. It yields the protein CASRAQGDTEAFF. The whole variable domain, filled in from reference TRBV19 and TRBJ1-1, reads DGGITQSPKYLFRKEGQNVTLSCEQNLNHDAMYWYRQDPGQGLRLIYYSQIVNDFQKGDIAEGYSVSREKKESFPLTVTSAQKNPTAFYLCASRAQGDTEAFFGQGTRLTVV.

This chain uses TRBV3-1 (or the pseudogene TRBV3-2) with TRBJ1-2; maybe TRBD1 (6 bases). Germline loops: CDR1 LGHDT, CDR2 YNNKEL (reference sequence). This CDR3 contains 13 residues. Deletions cut 3 bases from V and 4 bases from J, with 9 bases between. The CDR3, as DNA: TGTGCCAGCAGCCAGACAGGTGGCTATGGCTACACCTTC. Translation: CASSQTGGYGYTF.